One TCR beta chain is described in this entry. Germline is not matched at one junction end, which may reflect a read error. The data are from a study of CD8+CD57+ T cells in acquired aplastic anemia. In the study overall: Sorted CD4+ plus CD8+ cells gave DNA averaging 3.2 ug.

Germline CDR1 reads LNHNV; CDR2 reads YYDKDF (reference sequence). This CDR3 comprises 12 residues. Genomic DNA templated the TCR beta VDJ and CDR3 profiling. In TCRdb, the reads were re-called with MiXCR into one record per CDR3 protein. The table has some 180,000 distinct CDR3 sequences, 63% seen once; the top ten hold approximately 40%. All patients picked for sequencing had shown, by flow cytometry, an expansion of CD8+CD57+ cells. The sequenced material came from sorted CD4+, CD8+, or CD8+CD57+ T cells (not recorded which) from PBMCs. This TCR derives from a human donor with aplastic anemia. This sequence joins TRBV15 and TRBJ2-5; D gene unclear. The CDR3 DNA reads TGTGCCACCAGCAGAGCGGACGGCCCCACGAACTTC. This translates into CATSRADGPTNF.